The clone carrying this TCR beta chain was observed a handful of times. The antigen is not known. This specimen belongs to a study of cytomegalovirus exposure and HLA in healthy donors. Study results and limitations: Most TCR sequences proved rare, with some public TCRs found in many donors.

The PCR made use of 60 Vbeta and 13 Jbeta primers. TCRdb's copy holds only in-frame clones and misses some; the assay was immunoSEQ multiplex PCR. The table records 100,000 or so clones, roughly 79% of them present only once. This receptor was taken from a man aged 40-49 years in good health and CMV-seronegative. Sequenced material: PBMCs.

The CDR3 nucleotides read TGTGCCAGCAGCTCACCCGGGACACAGCAAGAGACCCAGTACTTC. This translates into CASSSPGTQQETQYF. This sequence joins TRBV7-9 and TRBJ2-5; possibly TRBD1 for D (6 bases). V gave up 4 bases and J gave up 2 bases, with 14 bases separating them. Germline V gives CDR1 SEHNR, CDR2 FQNEAQ (reference sequence). The CDR3 contains 15 residues.